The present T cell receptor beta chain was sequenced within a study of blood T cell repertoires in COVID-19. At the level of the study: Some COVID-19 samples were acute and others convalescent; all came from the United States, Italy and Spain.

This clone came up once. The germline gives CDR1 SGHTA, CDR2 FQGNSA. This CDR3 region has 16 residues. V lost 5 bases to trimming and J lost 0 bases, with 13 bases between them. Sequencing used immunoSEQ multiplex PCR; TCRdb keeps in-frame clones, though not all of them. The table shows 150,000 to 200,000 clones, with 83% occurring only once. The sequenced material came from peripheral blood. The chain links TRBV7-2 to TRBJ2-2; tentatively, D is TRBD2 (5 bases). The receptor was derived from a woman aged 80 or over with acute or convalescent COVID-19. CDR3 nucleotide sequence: TGTGCCAGCAGCCCGATAGCGTTTGCGAACACCGGGGAGCTGTTTTTT. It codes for CASSPIAFANTGELFF.